The 26 T cell receptor beta chains below were found in one sample sequenced in a study of cytomegalovirus exposure and HLA in healthy donors. PCR amplification relied on 60 Vbeta primers (plus 13 Jbeta primers). The method was immunoSEQ multiplex PCR; TCRdb's version includes in-frame clones alone and lacks a portion of them. There are 150,000 or so clones in the sample; around 77% occur only once, and about 1.4% lies in the top ten. The specimen sequenced was PBMCs. These receptors originate from a woman in her thirties in good health and CMV-seronegative.

J is TRBJ2-5 and V is TRBV5-6, with 10 bases that match TRBD2. The CDR3 loop spans 14 amino acids. V trimming: 5 bases; J trimming: 8 bases; junction bases outside the gene matches: 9. The V gene's germline CDR1 is SGHDT and CDR2 YYEEEE. CDR3 sequence reads: CASSSSGGVTTQYF. In nucleotides, the CDR3 is TGTGCCAGCAGTTCCAGCGGGGGGGTCACAACCCAGTACTTC.

The chain has TRBV27 and TRBJ1-2; 7 positions match TRBD1. CDR3 length: 14 residues. V dropped 9 bases and J dropped 3; count of bases not matched to a gene: 10. Germline V gene sequence: CDR1 MNHEY, CDR2 SMNVEV (reference sequence). CDR3 residues: CARMVGGQDYGYTF. CDR3 DNA: TGTGCCAGAATGGTCGGAGGACAGGACTATGGCTACACCTTC.

The genes are TRBV7-9 and TRBJ1-1, with a weak D call TRBD1 (5 bases). Trimming stripped 5 bases from V and 2 bases from J, with 9 bases between. CDR1 is SEHNR and CDR2 is FQNEAQ in the germline V gene (reference sequence). The CDR3 consists of 13 residues. CDR3 loop: CASSRDFNTEAFF. CDR3 bases: TGTGCCAGCAGCCGGGACTTTAACACTGAAGCTTTCTTT.

This clone was seen a handful of times. The gene calls are TRBV5-1 and TRBJ1-4; possible D gene TRBD1, 6 bases. CDR1 and CDR2 (germline): SGHRS, YFSETQ. Trimming took off 0 bases at V and 5 bases at J, with 11 bases between the two ends. The CDR3 covers 15 residues. The CDR3 protein is CASSLEEGGNEKLFF. DNA of the CDR3: TGCGCCAGCAGCTTGGAGGAGGGGGGGAATGAAAAACTGTTTTTT.

This clone was observed a handful of times. V and J are TRBV7-9 and TRBJ1-1; D is undetermined. In germline, CDR1 is SEHNR, CDR2 FQNEAQ (reference sequence). This CDR3 has 13 amino acids. The V end was cut by 10 bases, the J end by 2 bases, with 14 bases between. The CDR3 loop is CAITGAVNTEAFF. CDR3 nucleotides: TGTGCCATAACTGGAGCGGTCAACACTGAAGCTTTCTTT.

This clone was seen a few times. J is TRBJ2-2 and V is TRBV2, with D perhaps matching TRBD1 (6 bases). Germline-derived CDR1 and CDR2 are SNHLY and FYNNEI. This CDR3 has 15 residues. The ends were cut back, 1 base at V and 6 bases at J, with 12 bases in the middle. The CDR3 sequence is CASSEGNRASGELFF. The DNA for the CDR3 is TGTGCCAGCAGTGAAGGCAACAGGGCGTCCGGGGAGCTGTTTTTT.

The chain joins TRBV30 to TRBJ1-3; 9 bases match TRBD1. Germline lookup yields CDR1 GTSNPN and CDR2 SVGIG (reference sequence). The CDR3 runs 17 residues. With V trimmed by 4 bases and J by 0 bases, 10 bases remained unmatched. The CDR3 DNA reads TGTGCCTGGAACCGGGGGACAGGGCCACACTCTGGAAACACCATATATTTT. It codes for CAWNRGTGPHSGNTIYF. Complete variable domain (other parts from reference TRBV30 and TRBJ1-3): SQTIHQWPATLVQPVGSPLSLECTVEGTSNPNLYWYRQAAGRGLQLLFYSVGIGQISSEVPQNLSASRPQDRQFILSSKKLLLSDSGFYLCAWNRGTGPHSGNTIYFGEGSWLTVV.

This rearrangement joins TRBV6-5 to TRBJ1-1; tentative D call: TRBD1 (6 bases). This CDR3 has 13 amino acids. The germline V and J ends were trimmed by 8 bases and 1 base, with 11 bases remaining between them. Per the germline V gene, CDR1 is MNHEY and CDR2 is SVGAGI. In DNA, the CDR3 is TGTGCCAGCCGCCGGGACACGAACACTGAAGCTTTCTTT. Translated: CASRRDTNTEAFF.

This clone turned up a few times. The CDR3 region is CASSTGTQNQPQHF. The CDR3 nucleotides read TGTGCCAGCAGCACCGGGACACAAAACCAGCCCCAGCATTTT. The rearrangement joins TRBV5-4 to TRBJ1-5; perhaps TRBD1 as D (6 bases). V was shortened by 4 bases and J by 7 bases, with 15 bases between the two germline ends. CDR1 and CDR2 from the germline V gene are SGHNT and YYREEE (reference sequence). There are 14 residues in the CDR3.

This rearrangement joins TRBV30 to TRBJ2-2; 16 bases agree with TRBD2. The CDR3 has 16 residues. V dropped 7 bases and J dropped 7; count of bases not matched to a gene: 9. The germline gives CDR1 GTSNPN, CDR2 SVGIG (reference sequence). CDR3 coding DNA: TGTGCCTCATCCGGGACTAGCGGGGGGGCTGACGGGGAGCTGTTTTTT. Amino acid sequence: CASSGTSGGADGELFF.

This rearrangement joins TRBV29-1 to TRBJ2-7, with TRBD1 as a possible D gene (8 bases). Germline lookup yields CDR1 SQVTM and CDR2 ANQGSEA. Deletions cut 5 bases from V and 7 bases from J, with 12 bases between. The CDR3 is made up of 11 amino acids. In nucleotides, the CDR3 is TGCAGCGTTCACAGGGGGGGTGAGCAGTACTTC. As protein: CSVHRGGEQYF.

The chain is built from TRBV18 and TRBJ1-5; D is undetermined. The CDR3 spans 13 residues. Trimming pared 2 bases from V and 5 bases from J, leaving 7 bases between. The germline CDR1 and CDR2 sequences are KGHSH and LQKENI. CDR3 in DNA: TGTGCCAGCTCACCAGGCCACGATCAGCCCCAGCATTTT. Translation gives CASSPGHDQPQHF. The entire variable domain, with the rest obtained from reference TRBV18 and TRBJ1-5, is as follows: NAGVMQNPRHLVRRRGQEARLRCSPMKGHSHVYWYRQLPEEGLKFMVYLQKENIIDESGMPKERFSAEFPKEGPSILRIQQVVRGDSAAYFCASSPGHDQPQHFGDGTRLSIL.

V usage is TRBV7-2 and J usage is TRBJ2-1, with TRBD1 matching over 7 bases. The V and J ends lost 2 bases and 6 bases, in that order; junction bases with no gene match: 10. The CDR3 covers 16 residues. Germline lookup yields CDR1 SGHTA and CDR2 FQGNSA. CDR3 DNA: TGTGCCAGCAGCTTAATAGGGGGCAGAATCCCCAATGAGCAGTTCTTC. Amino acids: CASSLIGGRIPNEQFF.

The chain has TRBV10-3 and TRBJ2-5; 7 bases agree with TRBD1. The last part of the DNA fits TRBJ2-7 better; the J call may be wrong. Germline V gene lookup returns CDR1 ENHRY and CDR2 SYGVKD. The CDR3 loop spans 13 amino acids. CDR3 region: CAISGGQSYEQYF. In DNA, the CDR3 is TGTGCCATCAGTGGGGGACAGTCCTACGAGCAGTACTTC.

This clone was picked up one time. Compared with germline, one end of the junction differs, possibly owing to a read error. The J gene is TRBJ2-6, the V gene TRBV5-6, with D perhaps TRBD1 (5 bases). Germline loops: CDR1 SGHDT, CDR2 YYEEEE. This CDR3 comprises 16 residues. The CDR3 coding sequence is TGTGCCAGCAGCTTGACTTTGAAATCTGGGGCCAACGGCCTGACTTTC. This codes for CASSLTLKSGANGLTF.

The chain joins TRBV19 to TRBJ2-2; TRBD2 agrees at 9 bases. Per the germline V gene, CDR1 is LNHDA and CDR2 is SQIVND (reference sequence). This CDR3 contains 17 residues. V lost 3 bases to trimming and J lost 2 bases; unmatched junction nucleotides: 7. CDR3 sequence: CASSIDPTSGNTGELFF. As DNA, the CDR3 is TGTGCCAGTAGTATCGACCCGACTAGCGGCAACACCGGGGAGCTGTTTTTT. Combining the CDR3 with reference TRBV19 and TRBJ2-2 gives the whole variable domain DGGITQSPKYLFRKEGQNVTLSCEQNLNHDAMYWYRQDPGQGLRLIYYSQIVNDFQKGDIAEGYSVSREKKESFPLTVTSAQKNPTAFYLCASSIDPTSGNTGELFFGEGSRLTVL.

The chain links TRBV30 to TRBJ2-3, with D hard to call. The germline V gene encodes CDR1 GTSNPN and CDR2 SVGIG (reference sequence). Trimming took off 1 base at V and 6 bases at J, with 8 bases between the two ends. The CDR3 covers 12 residues. This chain's CDR3 is CAWSAGEDTQYF. CDR3 nucleotide sequence: TGTGCCTGGAGTGCAGGCGAGGATACGCAGTATTTT.

The chain couples TRBV9 to TRBJ2-7; 7 nucleotides agree with TRBD2. This CDR3 has 14 amino acids. CDR1 and CDR2 from the germline V gene are SGDLS and YYNGEE. V lost 4 bases to trimming and J lost 2 bases; unmatched junction nucleotides: 6. The CDR3 DNA is TGTGCCAGCAGCCCTCGGGGGGACCCCTACGAGCAGTACTTC. Its translation is CASSPRGDPYEQYF.

The V and J genes are TRBV9 and TRBJ2-5; 7 bases align to TRBD1. CDR1 and CDR2 (germline): SGDLS, YYNGEE. The CDR3 is made up of 15 amino acids. J gave up 1 base and V 4 bases, and 7 bases lay outside the gene matches. CDR3 sequence reads: CASSFLGTAQETQYF. For the CDR3, the DNA is TGTGCCAGCAGCTTCCTCGGGACAGCCCAAGAGACCCAGTACTTC.

This rearrangement joins TRBV6-1 to TRBJ1-3, with D possibly TRBD1 on 6 matching bases. The CDR3 spans 17 residues. Germline CDR1 is MNHNS and CDR2 is SASEGT. Trimming took off 3 bases at V and 3 bases at J, with 18 bases between the two ends. DNA for the CDR3: TGTGCCAGCAGTGACAATTTGGCAGGGGCGGATGGAAACACCATATATTTT. This sequence encodes CASSDNLAGADGNTIYF.

This clone was detected once. This rearrangement joins TRBV2 to TRBJ2-2; D gene unclear. This CDR3 has 14 amino acids. The ends were cut back, 4 bases at V and 8 bases at J, with 14 bases in the middle. Per germline, CDR1 SNHLY and CDR2 FYNNEI. The DNA of the CDR3 is TGTGCCAGCAGTGTGGTCTTTTCCAGGGGGGAGCTGTTTTTT. As protein: CASSVVFSRGELFF.

The chain's CDR3 is CASSYGVGETQYF. DNA for the CDR3: TGTGCCAGCAGCTACGGGGTTGGAGAGACCCAGTACTTC. V usage is TRBV4-2 and J usage is TRBJ2-5; TRBD2 is a possible D gene (5 bases). Germline assignment: CDR1 LGHNA and CDR2 YNFKEQ. The ends were cut back, 5 bases at V and 4 bases at J, with 11 bases in the middle. This CDR3 region has 13 residues.

This sequence joins TRBV7-9 and TRBJ1-2; D possibly corresponds to TRBD1 (6 bases). Per germline, CDR1 SEHNR and CDR2 FQNEAQ (reference sequence). This CDR3 is 14 amino acids long. Trimming took 1 base from V and 7 from J, leaving 13 bases between them. DNA for the CDR3: TGTGCCAGCAGCTTAGGGTCCGGGGGGCTTGGCTACACCTTC. Translated, it gives CASSLGSGGLGYTF.

This rearrangement joins TRBV7-2 to TRBJ2-7, with a weak D call TRBD1 (6 bases). Germline CDR1 SGHTA, CDR2 FQGNSA. The CDR3 extends over 13 amino acids. Trimming shortened V by 5 bases and J by 2 bases, and 10 bases separated the two germline ends. This CDR3 is CASSLRGTYEQYF. CDR3 nucleotides: TGTGCCAGCAGCCTCAGGGGAACCTACGAGCAGTACTTC. Using reference TRBV7-2 and TRBJ2-7 for the parts outside the CDR3, the full variable domain is GAGVSQSPSNKVTEKGKDVELRCDPISGHTALYWYRQSLGQGLEFLIYFQGNSAPDKSGLPSDRFSAERTGGSVSTLTIQRTQQEDSAVYLCASSLRGTYEQYFGPGTRLTVT.

The chain links TRBV7-3 to TRBJ2-1, with D possibly TRBD1 on 6 matching bases. Germline V gives CDR1 SGHTA, CDR2 FQGTGA. CDR3 length: 15 amino acids. Trimming left V 3 bases short and J 3 bases short, with 12 bases between. The CDR3 spells CASSFVGAIYNEQFF. CDR3 in DNA: TGTGCCAGCAGCTTTGTGGGGGCCATCTACAATGAGCAGTTCTTC.

The rearrangement links TRBV5-1 to TRBJ1-1; perhaps TRBD1 as D (5 bases). From germline, CDR1 is SGHRS and CDR2 YFSETQ. V was pared by 2 bases and J by 3 bases, with 11 bases between. CDR3 size: 14 residues. CDR3 DNA: TGCGCCAGCAGCTTTGGAGACAGCTACACTGAAGCTTTCTTT. As protein: CASSFGDSYTEAFF.